A few counts support the clone carrying this T cell receptor beta chain. This record comes from a study of cytomegalovirus exposure and HLA in healthy donors. Trimming removed 0 bases from V and 1 base from J; junction bases left unmatched: 1. CDR3 length equals 15 residues. Looked up from germline, CDR1 is SGDLS and CDR2 is YYNGEE. Both 60 Vbeta primers and 13 Jbeta primers went into the PCR. Libraries were prepared by immunoSEQ multiplex PCR; TCRdb keeps only in-frame clonotypes and omits some of them. The profile shows approximately 110,000 clones, about 61% of them singletons. The gene calls are TRBV9 and TRBJ1-2; TRBD1 matches at 9 bases. Sequencing was done on a sample of PBMCs. The TCR comes from a woman aged 25 to 39 in good health and CMV-seronegative. The CDR3: CASSVADRGNYGYTF. In DNA, the CDR3 is TGTGCCAGCAGCGTAGCGGACAGGGGTAACTATGGCTACACCTTC.